Sequencing of this T cell receptor beta chain was carried out in a study of blood T cell repertoires in COVID-19. TCRdb's copy holds only in-frame clones and misses some; the assay was immunoSEQ multiplex PCR. The data hold 200,000 or so clones, with 85% to 90% observed a single time. CDR3 size: 16 residues. The germline V gene has CDR1 MDHEN and CDR2 SYDVKM. V gave up 2 bases and J gave up 5 bases; unmatched junction bases: 11. The sequenced material came from peripheral blood. The source is a man aged 25-45 years with COVID-19, enrolled during active disease. The chain has TRBV28 and TRBJ2-7, with 8 nucleotides matching TRBD2. CDR3 bases: TGTGCCAGCAGTTTAGTATGGGCGGGAGGAGGAAACGAGCAGTACTTC. Amino acid sequence: CASSLVWAGGGNEQYF.